Described below is a single TCR beta chain sequence and its context. Its cognate antigen is unknown. These data are taken from a study of cytomegalovirus exposure and HLA in healthy donors. Study in general: In an earlier analysis, some 110 million unique TCR beta sequences were found from some 200 million T cells.

Regarding the study as a whole: Across donors, presence/absence analyses took sequencing depth to be roughly uniform. A list of 164 TCR beta chains associated with cytomegalovirus was given.

PCR involved 60 Vbeta and 13 Jbeta primers. Generated by immunoSEQ multiplex PCR, the TCRdb table keeps only in-frame clones and is missing some. The data hold about 170,000 clones, with around four fifths observed a single time. Per the germline V gene, CDR1 is MDHEN and CDR2 is SYDVKM. This CDR3 contains 17 residues. Trimming removed 2 bases from V and 8 bases from J, with 24 bases in between. The sequence derives from a female donor in good health and CMV-seronegative. The material sequenced was PBMCs. The rearrangement links TRBV28 to TRBJ1-2; tentatively, D is TRBD1 (6 bases). CDR3 protein: CASSLVLQGQPANGYTF. The CDR3 DNA reads as TGTGCCAGCAGTTTAGTATTACAAGGACAGCCGGCTAACGGCTACACCTTC.